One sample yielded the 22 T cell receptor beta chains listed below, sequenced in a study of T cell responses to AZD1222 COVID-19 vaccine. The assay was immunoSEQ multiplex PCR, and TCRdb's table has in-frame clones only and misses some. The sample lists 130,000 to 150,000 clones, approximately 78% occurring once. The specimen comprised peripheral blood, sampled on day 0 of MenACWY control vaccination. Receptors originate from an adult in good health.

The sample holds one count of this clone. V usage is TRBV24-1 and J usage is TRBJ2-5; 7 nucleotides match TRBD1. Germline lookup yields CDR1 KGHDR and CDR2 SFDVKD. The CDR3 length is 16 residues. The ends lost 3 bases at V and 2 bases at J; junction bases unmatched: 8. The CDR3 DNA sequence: TGTGCCACCAGTGATATTGGGACAGTAAGTCAAGAGACCCAGTACTTC. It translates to CATSDIGTVSQETQYF.

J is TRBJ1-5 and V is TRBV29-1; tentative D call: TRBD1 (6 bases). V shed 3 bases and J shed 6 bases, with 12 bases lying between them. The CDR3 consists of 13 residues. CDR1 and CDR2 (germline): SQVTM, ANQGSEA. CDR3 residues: CSVDLWTAQPQHF. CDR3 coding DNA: TGCAGCGTTGACCTTTGGACAGCTCAGCCCCAGCATTTT.

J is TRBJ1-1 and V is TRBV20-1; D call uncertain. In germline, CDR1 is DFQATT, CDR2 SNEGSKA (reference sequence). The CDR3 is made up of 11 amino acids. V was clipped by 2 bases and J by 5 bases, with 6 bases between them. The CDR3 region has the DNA TGCAGTGCTAGAAGGGTTACTGAAGCTTTCTTT. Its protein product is CSARRVTEAFF.

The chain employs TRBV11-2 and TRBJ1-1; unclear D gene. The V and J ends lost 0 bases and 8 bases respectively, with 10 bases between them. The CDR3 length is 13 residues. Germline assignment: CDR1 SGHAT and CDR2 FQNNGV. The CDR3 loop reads CASSLESSSEAFF. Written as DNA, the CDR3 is TGTGCCAGCAGCTTAGAATCCAGTTCAGAAGCTTTCTTT.

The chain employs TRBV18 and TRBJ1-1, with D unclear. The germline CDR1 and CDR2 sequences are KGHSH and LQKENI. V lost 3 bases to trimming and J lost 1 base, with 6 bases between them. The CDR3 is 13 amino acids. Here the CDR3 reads CASSPIPNTEAFF. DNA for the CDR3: TGTGCCAGCTCACCGATCCCGAACACTGAAGCTTTCTTT.

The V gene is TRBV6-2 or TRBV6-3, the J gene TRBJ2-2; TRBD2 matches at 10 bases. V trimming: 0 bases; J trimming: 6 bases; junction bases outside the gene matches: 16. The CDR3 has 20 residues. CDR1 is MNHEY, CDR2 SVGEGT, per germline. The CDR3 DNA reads TGTGCCAGCAGTTACTCGAGGCCCGTACTAGCGGGGAAGGATGCCGGGGAGCTGTTTTTT. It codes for CASSYSRPVLAGKDAGELFF.

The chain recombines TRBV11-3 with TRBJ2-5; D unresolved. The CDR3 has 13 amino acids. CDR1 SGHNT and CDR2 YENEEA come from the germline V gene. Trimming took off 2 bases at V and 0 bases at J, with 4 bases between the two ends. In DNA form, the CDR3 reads TGTGCCAGCAGCTTATCAAACCAAGAGACCCAGTACTTC. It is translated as CASSLSNQETQYF.

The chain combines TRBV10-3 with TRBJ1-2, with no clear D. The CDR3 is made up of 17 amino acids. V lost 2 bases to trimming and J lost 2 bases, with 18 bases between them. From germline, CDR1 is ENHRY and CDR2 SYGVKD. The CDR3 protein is CAISESSRVLTNYGYTF. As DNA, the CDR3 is TGTGCCATCAGTGAGAGCAGCCGGGTCTTAACCAACTATGGCTACACCTTC.

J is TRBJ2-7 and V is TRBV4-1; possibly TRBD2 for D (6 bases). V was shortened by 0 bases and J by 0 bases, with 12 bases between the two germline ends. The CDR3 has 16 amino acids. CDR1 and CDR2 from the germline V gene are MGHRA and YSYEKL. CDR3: CASSQEAGTYSYEQYV. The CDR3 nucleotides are TGCGCCAGCAGCCAAGAGGCGGGGACGTACTCCTACGAGCAGTACGTC.

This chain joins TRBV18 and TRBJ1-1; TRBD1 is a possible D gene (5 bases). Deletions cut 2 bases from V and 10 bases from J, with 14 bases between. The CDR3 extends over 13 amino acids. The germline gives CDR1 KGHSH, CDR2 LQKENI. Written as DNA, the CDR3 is TGTGCCAGCTCACCAGGGACCTACAGCTTAGCTTTCTTT. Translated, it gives CASSPGTYSLAFF.

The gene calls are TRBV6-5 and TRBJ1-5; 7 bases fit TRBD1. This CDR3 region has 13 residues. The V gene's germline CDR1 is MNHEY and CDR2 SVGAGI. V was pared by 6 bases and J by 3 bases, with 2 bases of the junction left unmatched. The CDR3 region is CASRDRVNQPQHF. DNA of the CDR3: TGTGCCAGCAGAGACAGGGTCAATCAGCCCCAGCATTTT.

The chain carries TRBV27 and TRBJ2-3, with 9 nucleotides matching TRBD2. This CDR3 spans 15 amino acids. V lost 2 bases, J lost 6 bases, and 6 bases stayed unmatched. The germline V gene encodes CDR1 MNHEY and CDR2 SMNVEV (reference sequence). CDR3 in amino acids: CASSLKTSGRDTQYF. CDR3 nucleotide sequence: TGTGCCAGCAGTTTAAAGACTAGCGGTAGGGATACGCAGTATTTT.

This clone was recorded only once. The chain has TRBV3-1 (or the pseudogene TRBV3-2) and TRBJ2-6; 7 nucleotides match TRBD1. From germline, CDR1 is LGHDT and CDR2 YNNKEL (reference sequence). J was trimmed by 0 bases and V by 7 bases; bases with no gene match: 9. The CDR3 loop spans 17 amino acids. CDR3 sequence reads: CASKRIGQDSGANVLTF. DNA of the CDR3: TGTGCCAGCAAGCGGATTGGACAGGACTCTGGGGCCAACGTCCTGACTTTC.

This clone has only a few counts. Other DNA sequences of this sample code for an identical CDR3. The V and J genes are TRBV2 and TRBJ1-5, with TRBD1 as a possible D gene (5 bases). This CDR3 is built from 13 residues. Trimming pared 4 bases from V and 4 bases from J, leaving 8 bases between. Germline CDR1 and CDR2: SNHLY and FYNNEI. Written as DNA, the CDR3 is TGTGCCAGCAGTGGACAGCCTAATCAGCCCCAGCATTTT. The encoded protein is CASSGQPNQPQHF. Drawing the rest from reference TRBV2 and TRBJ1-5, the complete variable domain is EPEVTQTPSHQVTQMGQEVILRCVPISNHLYFYWYRQILGQKVEFLVSFYNNEISEKSEIFDDQFSVERPDGSNFTLKIRSTKLEDSAMYFCASSGQPNQPQHFGDGTRLSIL.

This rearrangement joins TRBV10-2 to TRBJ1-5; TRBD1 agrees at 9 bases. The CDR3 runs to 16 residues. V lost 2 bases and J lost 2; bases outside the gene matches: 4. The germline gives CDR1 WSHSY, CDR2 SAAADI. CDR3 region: CASSESDRGGNQPQHF. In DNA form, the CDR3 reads TGCGCCAGCAGTGAGAGTGACAGGGGGGGCAATCAGCCCCAGCATTTT.

The CDR3 region has the DNA TGTGCCACCAGCAGACGTAGCGGGAGGAGCTCCTACGAGCAGTACTTC. Protein product: CATSRRSGRSSYEQYF. The chain couples TRBV15 to TRBJ2-7; TRBD2 agrees at 10 bases. The germline gives CDR1 LNHNV, CDR2 YYDKDF (reference sequence). The CDR3 loop spans 16 amino acids. After removal of 2 bases from V and 0 bases from J, the junction contained 4 bases not matched to a gene.

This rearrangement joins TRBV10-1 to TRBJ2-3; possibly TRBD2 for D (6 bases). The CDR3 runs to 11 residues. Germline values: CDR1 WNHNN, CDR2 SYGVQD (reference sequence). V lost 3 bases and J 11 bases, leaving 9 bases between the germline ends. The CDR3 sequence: CASSDTGEQYF. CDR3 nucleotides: TGCGCCAGCAGTGATACGGGGGAGCAGTATTTT.

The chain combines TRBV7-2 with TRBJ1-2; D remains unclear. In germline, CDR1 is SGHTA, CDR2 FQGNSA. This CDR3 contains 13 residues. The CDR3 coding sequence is TGTGCACATACACCTGAGGCTGTCTTGGGCTACACCTTC. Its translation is CAHTPEAVLGYTF.

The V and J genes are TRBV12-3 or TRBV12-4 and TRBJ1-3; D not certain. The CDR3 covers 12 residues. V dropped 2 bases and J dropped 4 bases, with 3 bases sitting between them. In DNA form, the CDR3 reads TGTGCCAGCAGTTTAATGGGAAACACCATATATTTT. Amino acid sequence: CASSLMGNTIYF.

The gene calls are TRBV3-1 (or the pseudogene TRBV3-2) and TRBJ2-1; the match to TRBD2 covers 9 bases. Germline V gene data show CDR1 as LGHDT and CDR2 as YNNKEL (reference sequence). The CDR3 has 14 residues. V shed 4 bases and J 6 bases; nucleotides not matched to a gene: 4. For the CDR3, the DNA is TGTGCCAGCAGCCTGCGCGGGGGGGTCAATGAGCAGTTCTTC. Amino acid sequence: CASSLRGGVNEQFF.

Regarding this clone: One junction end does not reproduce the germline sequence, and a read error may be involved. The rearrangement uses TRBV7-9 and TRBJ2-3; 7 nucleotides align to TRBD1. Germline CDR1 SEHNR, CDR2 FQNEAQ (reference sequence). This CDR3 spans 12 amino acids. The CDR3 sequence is CASSFDRDKQYF. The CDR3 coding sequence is TGTGCCAGCAGCTTCGACAGGGATAAGCAGTATTTT.

The CDR3 DNA sequence: TGTGCCAGCAGCGTCACAGGGCGGGGGACCGGGGAGCTGTTTTTT. Amino acids: CASSVTGRGTGELFF. V gene TRBV7-3 combines with J gene TRBJ2-2, with a weak D call TRBD2 (7 bases). This CDR3 region has 15 residues. Trimming took 5 bases from V and 5 from J, leaving 15 bases between them. Germline V CDR1 and CDR2: SGHTA, FQGTGA.